This T cell receptor (beta chain) was recovered during a study of blood T cell repertoires in COVID-19. Across the whole study: COVID-19 samples collected from the United States, Italy and Spain covered acute and convalescent phases. From T cells, B-cell-depleted T cells, or PBMCs came the material, which was cDNA or gDNA.

With 3 bases clipped from V and 1 base from J, the junction kept 2 bases outside the gene matches. The CDR3 is 16 amino acids. Germline assignment: CDR1 SGDLS and CDR2 YYNGEE. In the source study's methods: The authors estimated nucleated cell counts from reference gene primer amplification. Produced via immunoSEQ multiplex PCR; TCRdb's table is partial and in-frame only. V and J calls and clone size are as listed in that table; D and trimming were resolved from the DNA. The sample has tens of thousands of clones, roughly 87% seen once. This clonotype was obtained from an elderly man in a cohort sampled during active COVID-19. The V call is TRBV9, the J call TRBJ2-4; 12 positions match TRBD2. The sequenced sample consisted of peripheral blood. CDR3 region: CASSEGTSGAKNIQYF. The CDR3, as DNA: TGTGCCAGCAGCGAGGGGACTAGCGGGGCCAAAAACATTCAGTACTTC.